Following are 18 T cell receptor beta chains from one sample sequenced in a study of response to subunit inactivated influenza vaccine. TCRdb fed the RT-PCR reads into MiXCR, producing one record per CDR3 protein. The sample has about 570,000 distinct CDR3 sequences, approximately 11% seen once. The same specimen was also included in a second study, on T cells expressing NK-cell markers. Turning to that study: Libraries used 5'RACE template switching adding universal primer site and UMIs.

The sample consisted of PBMCs from blood, taken on the day of vaccination. These receptors all come from a man aged 50 to 59 who received an inactivated influenza vaccine.

This sequence joins TRBV12-3 or TRBV12-4 and TRBJ2-3; TRBD2 agrees at 7 bases. V shed 6 bases, J shed 4 bases, and the junction held 10 bases outside the gene matches. CDR3 size: 15 residues. The CDR3 loop reads CASSRGGSVADTQYF. The CDR3 bases are TGTGCCAGCAGCCGGGGCGGGAGTGTGGCAGATACGCAGTATTTT.

This chain connects TRBV20-1 to TRBJ1-2; no firm D call. V was shortened by 6 bases and J by 0 bases, with 11 bases between the two germline ends. This CDR3 is 13 amino acids long. Per germline, CDR1 DFQATT and CDR2 SNEGSKA (reference sequence). This CDR3 is CSAGGRSNYGYTF. CDR3 sequence (DNA): TGCAGTGCCGGAGGGCGATCTAACTATGGCTACACCTTC.

This clonotype has a count of ten or more. V gene TRBV19 combines with J gene TRBJ2-1; D ambiguous. Between the trimmed V and J ends, which lost 3 bases and 2 bases, there was a span of 2 bases. The CDR3 has 12 amino acids. Germline V gene lookup returns CDR1 LNHDA and CDR2 SQIVND (reference sequence). CDR3 nucleotides: TGTGCCAGTAGTATTACCTACAATGAGCAGTTCTTC. Translation: CASSITYNEQFF.

This clonotype occurred a few times. The V and J genes are TRBV5-1 and TRBJ1-4, with a weak D call TRBD1 (6 bases). Per germline, CDR1 SGHRS and CDR2 YFSETQ. The CDR3 contains 17 residues. The V end was cut by 2 bases, the J end by 0 bases, with 14 bases between. Here the CDR3 reads CASSLGGTVATNEKLFF. CDR3 sequence (DNA): TGCGCCAGCAGCTTAGGGGGGACCGTCGCAACTAATGAAAAACTGTTTTTT.

V gene TRBV20-1 combines with J gene TRBJ2-5, with TRBD2 matching over 8 bases. In germline, CDR1 is DFQATT, CDR2 SNEGSKA (reference sequence). There are 15 residues in the CDR3. V trimming: 3 bases; J trimming: 1 base; junction bases outside the gene matches: 7. This chain's CDR3 is CSARRRGASQETQYF. CDR3 coding DNA: TGCAGTGCTAGGAGGCGGGGGGCTAGCCAAGAGACCCAGTACTTC.

This clonotype has more than one count but fewer than ten. The chain combines TRBV7-2 with TRBJ2-3; 8 bases fit TRBD2. This CDR3 region has 15 residues. With 2 bases clipped from V and 4 bases from J, the junction kept 5 bases outside the gene matches. Germline lookup yields CDR1 SGHTA and CDR2 FQGNSA. The CDR3 DNA reads TGTGCCAGCAGCTTAAGGACTAGCAGGTCAGATACGCAGTATTTT. Its protein product is CASSLRTSRSDTQYF.

A note on this clonotype: A much larger clone lies a single base off, so this may be a read error. The CDR3 protein is CASNPRTGTGELSF. The CDR3 bases are TGTGCCAGCAACCCTAGGACAGGGACCGGGGAGCTGTCTTTT. The chain is built from TRBV12-3 or TRBV12-4 and TRBJ2-2, with 8 positions matching TRBD1. This CDR3 is 14 amino acids long.

This chain links TRBV11-2 with TRBJ2-4; D unclear. Germline loops: CDR1 SGHAT, CDR2 FQNNGV. The CDR3 contains 17 residues. V shed 2 bases and J shed 0 bases, with 14 bases lying between them. The CDR3 reads CASSLSPPLIAKNIQYF. The CDR3 nucleotides are TGTGCCAGCAGCTTAAGCCCCCCTCTCATAGCCAAAAACATTCAGTACTTC.

This clonotype was detected only a few times. The V and J genes are TRBV29-1 and TRBJ2-3, with TRBD2 identical over 9 bases. There are 14 residues in the CDR3. CDR1 and CDR2 (germline): SQVTM, ANQGSEA. The ends lost 6 bases at V and 0 bases at J; junction bases unmatched: 4. Written as DNA, the CDR3 is TGCAGCGTCTGTACTAGCGGGAGCACAGATACGCAGTATTTT. Protein product: CSVCTSGSTDTQYF.

This clonotype was seen ten or more times. The chain employs TRBV6-2 or TRBV6-3 and TRBJ2-1, with 11 bases identical to TRBD2. Germline V gives CDR1 MNHEY, CDR2 SVGEGT. Germline trimming cut 6 bases from V and 3 bases from J; bases unmatched to any gene: 4. The CDR3 is 15 amino acids. CDR3 amino acids: CASSRLAGGYNEQFF. The CDR3 region has the DNA TGTGCCAGCAGCCGCCTAGCGGGAGGCTACAATGAGCAGTTCTTC.

This clonotype was seen a few times. J is TRBJ2-1 and V is TRBV4-1, with D uncertain. Germline V gene lookup returns CDR1 MGHRA and CDR2 YSYEKL. V lost 2 bases and J lost 6, with 5 bases in between. The CDR3 contains 12 residues. The CDR3 reads CASSQFPNEQFF. The CDR3 DNA reads TGCGCCAGCAGCCAATTTCCCAATGAGCAGTTCTTC.

This chain uses TRBV7-9 with TRBJ2-7; D is possibly TRBD1 (6 bases). V was trimmed by 6 bases and J by 3 bases, leaving 12 bases between them. Germline-derived CDR1 and CDR2 are SEHNR and FQNEAQ (reference sequence). The CDR3 is made up of 13 amino acids. The CDR3 nucleotides read TGTGCCAGCAGTTGGGACAAGGGCTACGAGCAGTACTTC. It encodes CASSWDKGYEQYF. Full variable domain (missing parts from reference TRBV7-9 and TRBJ2-7): DTGVSQNPRHKITKRGQNVTFRCDPISEHNRLYWYRQTLGQGPEFLTYFQNEAQLEKSRLLSDRFSAERPKGSFSTLEIQRTEQGDSAMYLCASSWDKGYEQYFGPGTRLTVT.

This clonotype occurred a few times. This CDR3 is CASRDRVRGYTF. The DNA for the CDR3 is TGTGCCAGCAGGGACAGGGTCAGGGGCTACACCTTC. The rearrangement links TRBV12-3 or TRBV12-4 to TRBJ1-2; TRBD1 matches 8 bases. V was pared by 6 bases and J by 8 bases, with 5 bases of the junction left unmatched. The CDR3 contains 12 residues.

This clonotype was found a few times. The gene calls are TRBV7-8 and TRBJ1-5; D not resolved. The CDR3 runs to 17 residues. Trimming removed 1 base at V and 0 bases at J, with 13 bases between. CDR1 SGHVS and CDR2 FQNEAQ come from the germline V gene. DNA for the CDR3: TGTGCCAGCAGCTTAGACCCCGCAGGCCTTAGCAATCAGCCCCAGCATTTT. It translates to CASSLDPAGLSNQPQHF.

This clonotype turned up a few times. The CDR3: CASSLRREAYGYTF. The DNA of the CDR3 is TGTGCCAGCAGTTTAAGGCGGGAAGCCTATGGCTACACCTTC. V gene TRBV27 combines with J gene TRBJ1-2; D remains ambiguous. CDR1 and CDR2 (germline): MNHEY, SMNVEV (reference sequence). V lost 2 bases and J lost 4, with 11 bases in between. The CDR3 is 14 residues long.

This clonotype has only a few counts. The genes are TRBV16 and TRBJ2-4; the D is unclear. The germline CDR1 and CDR2 sequences are KGHSY and FQNENV. This CDR3 has 16 residues. The V end was cut by 1 base, the J end by 1 base, with 11 bases between. The CDR3 bases are TGTGCCAGCAGCCAATTGATATTGGGGGCCAAAAACATTCAGTACTTC. Residues: CASSQLILGAKNIQYF.

This clonotype appeared a few times. The rearrangement links TRBV15 to TRBJ2-7, with 7 positions matching TRBD2. V shed 2 bases and J 2 bases; nucleotides not matched to a gene: 9. The CDR3 is 16 residues long. Germline CDR1 and CDR2: LNHNV and YYDKDF (reference sequence). The CDR3 DNA is TGTGCCACCAGCAGAAACATTGGGACTATCACCTACGAGCAGTACTTC. It yields the protein CATSRNIGTITYEQYF.

The CDR3 nucleotides are TGTGCCAGCTCGCCAACTACAGGGAACCAAGAGACCCAGTACTTC. Encoded protein: CASSPTTGNQETQYF. The V and J genes are TRBV18 and TRBJ2-5; tentative D call: TRBD1 (6 bases). The V end lost 6 bases, the J end lost 0 bases, and 14 bases lay between the germline ends. Germline CDR1 KGHSH, CDR2 LQKENI. CDR3 size: 15 residues. Full variable domain (missing parts from reference TRBV18 and TRBJ2-5): NAGVMQNPRHLVRRRGQEARLRCSPMKGHSHVYWYRQLPEEGLKFMVYLQKENIIDESGMPKERFSAEFPKEGPSILRIQQVVRGDSAAYFCASSPTTGNQETQYFGPGTRLLVL.